Each of the 25 T cell receptor beta chains below was sequenced from the same sample in a study of blood T cell repertoires in COVID-19. This table comes from immunoSEQ multiplex PCR, and its TCRdb copy is limited to in-frame clones, with some not included. This sample yields just over 80,000 clones, of which around 89% are seen a single time; roughly 1% belongs to the top ten. Specimen: PBMCs or T cells enriched from blood (not recorded which). Receptors were obtained from a woman between 45 and 65 years old with acute COVID-19.

In its sample, this clone ranks as medium-sized. Other nucleotide sequences from this sample produce the same CDR3. V usage is TRBV7-8 and J usage is TRBJ2-7; possibly TRBD1 for D (5 bases). There are 15 residues in the CDR3. Germline loops: CDR1 SGHVS, CDR2 FQNEAQ. Trimming left V 0 bases short and J 0 bases short, with 9 bases between. The CDR3 nucleotides read TGTGCCAGCAGCTTAGCCCAGGGTCCCTCCTACGAGCAGTACTTC. Amino acids: CASSLAQGPSYEQYF. The full variable domain, in which reference TRBV7-8 and TRBJ2-7 provide the parts outside the CDR3, is GAGVSQSPRYKVAKRGQDVALRCDPISGHVSLFWYQQALGQGPEFLTYFQNEAQLDKSGLPSDRFFAERPEGSVSTLKIQRTQQEDSAVYLCASSLAQGPSYEQYFGPGTRLTVT.

V is TRBV7-2 and J is TRBJ2-2; D remains ambiguous. Per the germline V gene, CDR1 is SGHTA and CDR2 is FQGNSA. Trimming took off 0 bases at V and 8 bases at J, with 7 bases between the two ends. This CDR3 region has 13 residues. CDR3 coding DNA: TGTGCCAGCAGCTTAGCTGGCCTTGGGGAGCTGTTTTTT. This gives the protein CASSLAGLGELFF.

V usage is TRBV7-2 and J usage is TRBJ2-1, with 11 positions matching TRBD2. Germline trimming cut 3 bases from V and 3 bases from J; bases unmatched to any gene: 4. The CDR3 is made up of 16 amino acids. The germline gives CDR1 SGHTA, CDR2 FQGNSA. CDR3 region: CASSFSTSGGYNEQFF. The CDR3 nucleotides are TGTGCCAGCAGCTTCTCAACTAGCGGGGGCTACAATGAGCAGTTCTTC.

This chain joins TRBV5-6 and TRBJ1-2; D possibly corresponds to TRBD1 (6 bases). The CDR3 loop spans 14 amino acids. Germline CDR1 SGHDT, CDR2 YYEEEE. The ends were cut back, 6 bases at V and 13 bases at J, with 25 bases in the middle. The CDR3 loop is CASTLQGILFGGTF. CDR3 in DNA: TGTGCCAGCACCCTCCAGGGGATCTTATTTGGGGGCACCTTC.

This rearrangement joins TRBV12-3 or TRBV12-4 to TRBJ1-1; 7 nucleotides match TRBD1. V was pared by 8 bases and J by 6 bases, with 9 bases of the junction left unmatched. This CDR3 comprises 13 residues. The CDR3 sequence: CASGRDREAEAFF. The CDR3 nucleotides are TGTGCCAGCGGGCGAGACAGGGAGGCTGAAGCTTTCTTT.

The chain combines TRBV16 with TRBJ1-5; TRBD1 matches at 7 bases. V was pared by 3 bases and J by 3 bases, with 5 bases of the junction left unmatched. The CDR3 contains 15 residues. The germline CDR1 and CDR2 sequences are KGHSY and FQNENV. CDR3 sequence (DNA): TGTGCCAGCAGCCAGAGCCAGGGGGACAATCAGCCCCAGCATTTT. The encoded protein is CASSQSQGDNQPQHF.

This rearrangement joins TRBV10-3 to TRBJ2-5, with a tentative D call TRBD1 (5 bases). With 0 bases removed from V and 4 bases from J, the gap between germline ends came to 9 bases. Germline V CDR1 and CDR2: ENHRY, SYGVKD. This CDR3 has 14 amino acids. CDR3 sequence reads: CAISESSGSETQYF. The CDR3 bases are TGTGCCATCAGTGAGTCGTCAGGGTCAGAGACCCAGTACTTC.

The chain couples TRBV5-5 to TRBJ2-2, with 7 bases aligning to TRBD2. The CDR3 loop spans 14 amino acids. Unmatched junction bases numbered 2, after V lost 0 bases and J lost 6 bases. CDR1 and CDR2 (germline): SGHKS, YYEKEE (reference sequence). CDR3 DNA sequence: TGTGCCAGCAGCTTGGGAACTAGCGCCGGGGAGCTGTTTTTT. As protein: CASSLGTSAGELFF.

CDR3 loop: CASSLGGQMNTEAFF. CDR3 nucleotides: TGCGCCAGCAGCTTGGGGGGGCAGATGAACACTGAAGCTTTCTTT. The chain carries TRBV5-1 and TRBJ1-1, with D tentatively TRBD1 (6 bases). CDR1 and CDR2 from the germline V gene are SGHRS and YFSETQ. Between the trimmed V and J ends, which lost 0 bases and 0 bases, there was a span of 9 bases. The CDR3 is 15 residues long.

The gene calls are TRBV3-1 (or the pseudogene TRBV3-2) and TRBJ2-3, with a possible D match to TRBD2 (6 bases). CDR1 is LGHDT, CDR2 YNNKEL, per germline (reference sequence). Trimming took off 0 bases at V and 3 bases at J, with 25 bases between the two ends. The CDR3 totals 20 residues. This CDR3 is CASSQEETLVREKRTDTQYF. The CDR3, as DNA: TGTGCCAGCAGCCAAGAAGAAACCCTCGTCCGGGAGAAGAGGACAGATACGCAGTATTTT.

This chain connects TRBV11-3 to TRBJ1-2; D is unresolved. V was cut by 2 bases and J by 4 bases, with 8 bases left in between. The CDR3 length is 13 residues. The germline V gene has CDR1 SGHNT and CDR2 YENEEA. CDR3 in amino acids: CASSLQVGYGYTF. Here the CDR3 DNA reads TGTGCCAGCAGCTTACAGGTTGGCTATGGCTACACCTTC. Full variable domain (missing parts from reference TRBV11-3 and TRBJ1-2): EAGVVQSPRYKIIEKKQPVAFWCNPISGHNTLYWYLQNLGQGPELLIRYENEEAVDDSQLPKDRFSAERLKGVDSTLKIQPAELGDSAVYLCASSLQVGYGYTFGSGTRLTVV.

The chain links TRBV4-2 to TRBJ1-1, with D tentatively TRBD1 (5 bases). Trimming left V 0 bases short and J 4 bases short, with 12 bases between. The CDR3 is made up of 15 amino acids. Germline assignment: CDR1 LGHNA and CDR2 YNFKEQ. The CDR3 bases are TGTGCCAGCAGCCAAGATCGGCAGGGAAGCACTGAAGCTTTCTTT. It codes for CASSQDRQGSTEAFF.

This clone has just one count. V is TRBV19 and J is TRBJ2-2; TRBD1 aligns across 8 bases. V lost 4 bases to trimming and J lost 1 base; unmatched junction nucleotides: 8. The CDR3 is 17 amino acids. Germline V gene sequence: CDR1 LNHDA, CDR2 SQIVND (reference sequence). This CDR3 is CASSRGGGTGNTGELFF. CDR3 sequence (DNA): TGTGCCAGTAGTAGAGGAGGGGGGACAGGGAACACCGGGGAGCTGTTTTTT. Supplemented by reference TRBV19 and TRBJ2-2, the full variable domain reads DGGITQSPKYLFRKEGQNVTLSCEQNLNHDAMYWYRQDPGQGLRLIYYSQIVNDFQKGDIAEGYSVSREKKESFPLTVTSAQKNPTAFYLCASSRGGGTGNTGELFFGEGSRLTVL.

This sequence joins TRBV4-1 and TRBJ1-4; no clear D. Germline V lookup: CDR1 MGHRA, CDR2 YSYEKL. CDR3 length: 14 residues. V lost 4 bases and J lost 0, with 6 bases in between. This CDR3 is CASSPPATNEKLFF. CDR3 DNA: TGCGCCAGCAGCCCACCGGCAACTAATGAAAAACTGTTTTTT.

J is TRBJ2-7 and V is TRBV27; TRBD2 agrees at 13 bases. The germline V gene encodes CDR1 MNHEY and CDR2 SMNVEV (reference sequence). V lost 5 bases, J lost 2 bases, and 6 bases stayed unmatched. There are 16 residues in the CDR3. CDR3 residues: CASSRRTSGSAYEQYF. The CDR3 coding sequence is TGTGCCAGCAGTCGACGGACTAGCGGGAGCGCCTACGAGCAGTACTTC.

Notes on this clone: Since a much larger clone is just one base distant, this may be a read error. The J gene is TRBJ2-2, the V gene TRBV6-4, with TRBD1 as a possible D gene (5 bases). Germline values: CDR1 MRHNA, CDR2 SNTAGT. This CDR3 contains 14 residues. V was trimmed by 5 bases and J by 1 base, leaving 8 bases between them. This CDR3 is CASSPTVNTGELFF. The CDR3 DNA sequence: TGTGCCAGCAGTCCGACAGTGAACACCGGGGAGCTGTTTTTT.

The genes are TRBV11-2 and TRBJ2-3; 14 bases match TRBD2. CDR3 size: 16 residues. Germline V gives CDR1 SGHAT, CDR2 FQNNGV. With V trimmed by 1 base and J by 3 bases, 0 bases remained unmatched. In DNA, the CDR3 is TGTGCCAGCAGCTTAGGACTAGCGGGAGGGACAGATACGCAGTATTTT. Encoded protein: CASSLGLAGGTDTQYF.

This chain links TRBV6-5 with TRBJ2-7; the D gene is possibly TRBD1 (7 bases). This CDR3 has 13 amino acids. Germline assignment: CDR1 MNHEY and CDR2 SVGAGI. Trimming stripped 7 bases from V and 5 bases from J, with 15 bases between. In nucleotides, the CDR3 is TGTGCCAGCACCCCAGGGGGGAAGAACGAGCAGTACTTC. Translated: CASTPGGKNEQYF.

The chain recombines TRBV10-1 with TRBJ2-1; 7 bases agree with TRBD2. The CDR3 extends over 15 amino acids. Per germline, CDR1 WNHNN and CDR2 SYGVQD (reference sequence). Trimming at V came to 3 bases and at J to 2 bases, leaving 4 bases not matched to a gene. The CDR3 bases are TGCGCCAGCAGTGATGTGCGGGGGACCTACAATGAGCAGTTCTTC. This codes for CASSDVRGTYNEQFF.

V is TRBV14 and J is TRBJ2-2; weak D call: TRBD2 (5 bases). With 4 bases removed from V and 4 bases from J, the gap between germline ends came to 10 bases. CDR1 and CDR2 (germline): SGHDN, FVKESK. The CDR3 is 14 residues long. As DNA, the CDR3 is TGTGCCAGCAGCCGGGTCAGCGGCACCGGGGAGCTGTTTTTT. It yields the protein CASSRVSGTGELFF.

This chain uses TRBV7-3 with TRBJ1-2; D might be TRBD1 (6 bases). Germline CDR1 is SGHTA and CDR2 is FQGTGA. This CDR3 has 13 amino acids. Trimming took 5 bases from V and 6 from J, leaving 13 bases between them. In DNA, the CDR3 is TGTGCCAGCAGCCCCAATCCAGGGGATGGCTACACCTTC. This translates into CASSPNPGDGYTF.

The chain couples TRBV5-1 to TRBJ2-1; 8 nucleotides match TRBD2. The germline V gene encodes CDR1 SGHRS and CDR2 YFSETQ. The CDR3 consists of 16 residues. J was trimmed by 6 bases and V by 0 bases; bases with no gene match: 8. CDR3 nucleotide sequence: TGCGCCAGCAGCTTGGTACCGGGAGGGAGGGGCAATGAGCAGTTCTTC. Translated: CASSLVPGGRGNEQFF.

This chain connects TRBV9 to TRBJ1-1; 9 nucleotides match TRBD1. Germline CDR1 reads SGDLS; CDR2 reads YYNGEE. Trimming removed 3 bases from V and 11 bases from J; junction bases left unmatched: 8. The CDR3 extends over 13 amino acids. The CDR3 DNA sequence: TGTGCCAGCAGCGAGGGGACAGGGCTCGTGGCTTTCTTT. This sequence encodes CASSEGTGLVAFF.

This rearrangement joins TRBV2 to TRBJ2-1; D is possibly TRBD2 (5 bases). V gave up 5 bases and J gave up 0 bases, with 5 bases separating them. The CDR3 consists of 13 residues. Germline loops: CDR1 SNHLY, CDR2 FYNNEI. DNA of the CDR3: TGTGCCAGCAGTACTAGCTCCTACAATGAGCAGTTCTTC. This sequence encodes CASSTSSYNEQFF.

The chain links TRBV18 to TRBJ1-1, with TRBD1 matching 10 bases. Per the germline V gene, CDR1 is KGHSH and CDR2 is LQKENI. The ends lost 3 bases at V and 2 bases at J; junction bases unmatched: 12. This CDR3 is built from 18 residues. The CDR3 reads CASSPTLLGQGGNTEAFF. The CDR3 nucleotides are TGTGCCAGCTCACCCACATTACTCGGACAGGGGGGAAACACTGAAGCTTTCTTT.